These 12 T cell receptor beta chains were sequenced from one sample in a study of cytomegalovirus exposure and HLA in healthy donors. 60 Vbeta and 13 Jbeta primers were used in PCR. Using immunoSEQ multiplex PCR, the repertoire was profiled, and TCRdb retains in-frame clones only, with some absent. The profile shows about 150,000 clones, 70% to 80% of them singletons. The source material was PBMCs. The receptors originated from a man aged 30-40 years in good health and CMV-seropositive.

This sequence joins TRBV6-5 and TRBJ2-3, with 9 positions matching TRBD2. V was pared by 6 bases and J by 2 bases, with 3 bases of the junction left unmatched. This CDR3 comprises 14 residues. The germline CDR1 and CDR2 sequences are MNHEY and SVGAGI. In DNA form, the CDR3 reads TGTGCCAGCAGGCCTAGCGGGGACACAGATACGCAGTATTTT. Translated: CASRPSGDTDTQYF.

This clone was counted a few times. The chain joins TRBV19 to TRBJ2-3; 8 bases line up with TRBD2. Germline V gives CDR1 LNHDA, CDR2 SQIVND (reference sequence). The CDR3 totals 15 residues. V lost 5 bases, J lost 7 bases, and 11 bases stayed unmatched. The CDR3 region is CASSQVAGSGNTQYF. The CDR3 region has the DNA TGTGCCAGTAGTCAGGTAGCGGGATCGGGGAATACGCAGTATTTT.

The chain has TRBV4-1 and TRBJ1-4; TRBD1 aligns across 8 bases. Germline V gene data show CDR1 as MGHRA and CDR2 as YSYEKL. The V segment lost 3 bases and the J segment 6 bases; nucleotides outside the gene matches: 6. CDR3 length equals 15 residues. The CDR3 nucleotides are TGCGCCAGCAGCCACGGGGACAGGCGGGATGAAAAACTGTTTTTT. Translation: CASSHGDRRDEKLFF.

DNA for the CDR3: TGTGCCAGCAGCTTCAGGGGGCGCGTCACCGGGGAGCTGTTTTTT. Encoded protein: CASSFRGRVTGELFF. This chain connects TRBV7-8 to TRBJ2-2, with TRBD1 matching over 8 bases. The trim removed 3 bases at V and 4 bases at J, leaving 4 bases unmatched. The germline gives CDR1 SGHVS, CDR2 FQNEAQ. CDR3 length: 15 residues.

The chain carries TRBV19 and TRBJ2-1; a weak D match, TRBD1 (6 bases). With 3 bases removed from V and 8 bases from J, the gap between germline ends came to 11 bases. The CDR3 length is 13 residues. Germline V gene data show CDR1 as LNHDA and CDR2 as SQIVND (reference sequence). As DNA, the CDR3 is TGTGCCAGTAGTATGGGGGCAGGGGATGAGCAGTTCTTC. Encoded protein: CASSMGAGDEQFF.

V and J are TRBV7-8 and TRBJ1-5; D is possibly TRBD1 (5 bases). CDR3 length equals 13 residues. Trimming left V 5 bases short and J 6 bases short, with 11 bases between. Germline CDR1 and CDR2: SGHVS and FQNEAQ. The CDR3 loop is CASSPGGSQPQHF. Here the CDR3 DNA reads TGTGCCAGCAGCCCCGGGGGAAGTCAGCCCCAGCATTTT.

This clone was observed a single time. This chain connects TRBV5-1 to TRBJ2-1, with D perhaps matching TRBD2 (6 bases). CDR3 size: 15 residues. V lost 5 bases and J 4 bases, leaving 16 bases between the germline ends. From germline, CDR1 is SGHRS and CDR2 YFSETQ. CDR3 nucleotide sequence: TGCGCCAGCAGGGAAGGCGGGGACTTTTACAATGAGCAGTTCTTC. Residues: CASREGGDFYNEQFF.

This chain joins TRBV2 and TRBJ2-3, with D maybe TRBD1 (6 bases). V was clipped by 6 bases and J by 1 base, with 11 bases between them. Germline CDR1 and CDR2: SNHLY and FYNNEI. The CDR3 totals 14 residues. CDR3 nucleotides: TGTGCCAGCAGCGACAGACAGGGCACAGATACGCAGTATTTT. This encodes CASSDRQGTDTQYF.

This chain links TRBV5-1 with TRBJ2-1; D possibly corresponds to TRBD2 (6 bases). The length of the CDR3 is 15 residues. The V end was cut by 0 bases, the J end by 5 bases, with 12 bases between. Per the germline V gene, CDR1 is SGHRS and CDR2 is YFSETQ. This CDR3 is CASSLEAGLHNEQFF. The CDR3 DNA reads TGCGCCAGCAGCTTGGAGGCGGGATTGCACAATGAGCAGTTCTTC.

CDR3 region: CASSMGAGGFDEQYF. The CDR3 DNA follows: TGTGCCAGTAGTATGGGAGCGGGAGGTTTCGACGAGCAGTACTTC. The chain employs TRBV19 and TRBJ2-7; 9 nucleotides agree with TRBD2. CDR3 length equals 15 residues. The V gene end was trimmed by 3 bases and the J gene end by 5 bases; junction bases not matched to a gene: 8. The germline V gene encodes CDR1 LNHDA and CDR2 SQIVND (reference sequence).

The V call is TRBV6-5, the J call TRBJ2-7, with 11 nucleotides matching TRBD2. Looked up from germline, CDR1 is MNHEY and CDR2 is SVGAGI. The CDR3 is made up of 15 amino acids. With 2 bases clipped from V and 3 bases from J, the junction kept 3 bases outside the gene matches. The CDR3 region has the DNA TGTGCCAGCAGTTACGATACTAGCGGGAGCTACGAGCAGTACTTC. This sequence encodes CASSYDTSGSYEQYF.

This clone was found a few times. This rearrangement joins TRBV4-1 to TRBJ2-2; tentative D call: TRBD2 (6 bases). This CDR3 comprises 15 residues. CDR1 and CDR2 (germline): MGHRA, YSYEKL. Trimming pared 1 base from V and 5 bases from J, leaving 11 bases between. CDR3 in amino acids: CASSQGLASTGELFF. In DNA, the CDR3 is TGCGCCAGCAGCCAAGGCCTAGCGTCGACCGGGGAGCTGTTTTTT.